The 11 T cell receptor beta chains given below trace back to one sample, sequenced in a study of blood T cell repertoires in COVID-19. The data were produced by immunoSEQ multiplex PCR, yet TCRdb's version contains in-frame clones alone and is incomplete. The sample lists about 250,000 clones, roughly 80% occurring once. What was sequenced was PBMCs or T cells enriched from blood (not recorded which). These receptors all stem from a man in his forties who had been exposed to COVID-19.

The genes are TRBV6-6 and TRBJ1-5, with D perhaps matching TRBD1 (6 bases). The V end lost 7 bases, the J end lost 5 bases, and 15 bases lay between the germline ends. Germline V lookup: CDR1 MNHNY, CDR2 SVGAGI (reference sequence). The CDR3 has 14 amino acids. CDR3 in DNA: TGTGCCAGCACCTCGACAGGTCTTGATCAGCCCCAGCATTTT. Translated, it gives CASTSTGLDQPQHF.

The CDR3 coding sequence is TGTGCCTGGAGTCCTACCTTAAACTCTGGAAACACCATATATTTT. This encodes CAWSPTLNSGNTIYF. This sequence joins TRBV30 and TRBJ1-3; D is ambiguous. The CDR3 contains 15 residues. The germline gives CDR1 GTSNPN, CDR2 SVGIG (reference sequence). V dropped 2 bases and J dropped 0 bases, with 11 bases sitting between them.

The chain carries TRBV19 and TRBJ2-1; D gene uncertain. Trimming cost V 3 bases and J 0 bases, with 9 bases left between them. The CDR3 consists of 15 residues. CDR1 is LNHDA and CDR2 is SQIVND in the germline V gene (reference sequence). CDR3 sequence: CASSMEPSSYNEQFF. In DNA form, the CDR3 reads TGTGCCAGTAGTATGGAGCCCAGCTCCTACAATGAGCAGTTCTTC.

At least ten counts were recorded for this clone. CDR3 nucleotides: TGTGCCAGCAGTTTTTACAGGGAAGAGACCCAGTACTTC. Translation gives CASSFYREETQYF. This sequence joins TRBV12-3 or TRBV12-4 and TRBJ2-5, with D maybe TRBD1 (6 bases). V lost 3 bases and J 3 bases, leaving 8 bases between the germline ends. The CDR3 has 13 residues.

The chain carries TRBV7-9 and TRBJ2-3; TRBD2 agrees at 7 bases. The CDR3 is 13 amino acids. Germline-derived CDR1 and CDR2 are SEHNR and FQNEAQ (reference sequence). With V trimmed by 8 bases and J by 2 bases, 4 bases remained unmatched. Here the CDR3 reads CASRRLATDTQYF. CDR3 sequence (DNA): TGTGCCAGCCGCAGACTAGCCACAGATACGCAGTATTTT.

V and J are TRBV5-5 and TRBJ2-2; D gene ambiguous. The CDR3 loop spans 14 amino acids. Germline lookup yields CDR1 SGHKS and CDR2 YYEKEE (reference sequence). The ends were cut back, 4 bases at V and 2 bases at J, with 9 bases in the middle. Here the CDR3 reads CASSLDDNTGELFF. Written as DNA, the CDR3 is TGTGCCAGCAGCCTAGACGACAACACCGGGGAGCTGTTTTTT. Full variable domain (rest looked up from reference TRBV5-5 and TRBJ2-2): DAGVTQSPTHLIKTRGQQVTLRCSPISGHKSVSWYQQVLGQGPQFIFQYYEKEERGRGNFPDRFSARQFPNYSSELNVNALLLGDSALYLCASSLDDNTGELFFGEGSRLTVL.

The CDR3 sequence is CASSIAQTISGNTIYF. CDR3 nucleotide sequence: TGTGCCAGTAGTATAGCACAGACTATCTCTGGAAACACCATATATTTT. The V gene is TRBV19, the J gene TRBJ1-3; D is unclear. CDR3 length: 16 amino acids. V was clipped by 1 base and J by 0 bases, with 10 bases between them. Germline V gene data show CDR1 as LNHDA and CDR2 as SQIVND (reference sequence).

The V and J genes are TRBV12-3 or TRBV12-4 and TRBJ2-7, with 8 bases fitting TRBD1. The CDR3 has 13 residues. The V segment lost 6 bases and the J segment 1 base; nucleotides outside the gene matches: 2. CDR3 protein: CASRRQGSYEQYF. CDR3 nucleotide sequence: TGTGCCAGCAGACGACAGGGGTCCTACGAGCAGTACTTC.

This chain joins TRBV7-9 and TRBJ2-1; unclear D gene. V gave up 1 base and J gave up 5 bases, with 6 bases separating them. This CDR3 is built from 13 residues. Germline CDR1 SEHNR, CDR2 FQNEAQ (reference sequence). CDR3 protein: CASSLVVNNEQFF. The CDR3 region has the DNA TGTGCCAGCAGCTTAGTAGTAAACAATGAGCAGTTCTTC. The complete variable domain, with remaining parts taken from reference TRBV7-9 and TRBJ2-1, reads DTGVSQNPRHKITKRGQNVTFRCDPISEHNRLYWYRQTLGQGPEFLTYFQNEAQLEKSRLLSDRFSAERPKGSFSTLEIQRTEQGDSAMYLCASSLVVNNEQFFGPGTRLTVL.

The chain is built from TRBV5-1 and TRBJ2-7; TRBD1 is a possible D gene (7 bases). The V end was cut by 4 bases, the J end by 2 bases, with 16 bases between. Germline CDR1 is SGHRS and CDR2 is YFSETQ. CDR3 size: 15 residues. In nucleotides, the CDR3 is TGCGCCAGCAGCATCTCAGGGGGGCAAACCTACGAGCAGTACTTC. This gives the protein CASSISGGQTYEQYF.

This clone was seen a single time. The V gene is TRBV14, the J gene TRBJ2-7; maybe TRBD2 (5 bases). This CDR3 contains 17 residues. The ends were cut back, 3 bases at V and 1 base at J, with 19 bases in the middle. The germline gives CDR1 SGHDN, CDR2 FVKESK. CDR3 amino acids: CASSHDGIPSTSYEQYF. DNA for the CDR3: TGTGCCAGCAGCCACGATGGAATCCCTAGCACTTCCTACGAGCAGTACTTC. Full variable domain (rest looked up from reference TRBV14 and TRBJ2-7): EAGVTQFPSHSVIEKGQTVTLRCDPISGHDNLYWYRRVMGKEIKFLLHFVKESKQDESGMPNNRFLAERTGGTYSTLKVQPAELEDSGVYFCASSHDGIPSTSYEQYFGPGTRLTVT.